This T cell receptor beta chain was captured in a study of long-term antiretroviral therapy in people with HIV. Whole-study results and caveats: The study found narrower CDR3 length ranges in HIV repertoires than in controls.

Donors each had at least one pre-ART PBMC sample and at least two post-ART ones. Every single participant having HIV got treatment inside the United States. Specimens retained roughly 0.95-11 million cryopreserved PBMC preceding DNA extraction. V lost 5 bases to trimming and J lost 0 bases, with 11 bases between them. Germline lookup yields CDR1 MDHEN and CDR2 SYDVKM. The CDR3 is 15 residues long. The authors ran the immunoSEQ assay, v3.0, at survey level. Clones were sequenced by immunoSEQ multiplex PCR, and TCRdb holds only the in-frame ones, with some missing. Among about 27,000 clones listed, around 82% were seen once. On this clone: The antigen remains unidentified.

The clonotype originates from a woman aged 40-49 years with HIV. Source: unsorted PBMCs, taken 0.5 years after starting antiretroviral therapy. The V gene is TRBV28, the J gene TRBJ1-5, with a tentative D call TRBD1 (6 bases). The CDR3 DNA sequence: TGTGCCAGCAGTCGGACAGTAATTAGCAATCAGCCCCAGCATTTT. Its translation: CASSRTVISNQPQHF.